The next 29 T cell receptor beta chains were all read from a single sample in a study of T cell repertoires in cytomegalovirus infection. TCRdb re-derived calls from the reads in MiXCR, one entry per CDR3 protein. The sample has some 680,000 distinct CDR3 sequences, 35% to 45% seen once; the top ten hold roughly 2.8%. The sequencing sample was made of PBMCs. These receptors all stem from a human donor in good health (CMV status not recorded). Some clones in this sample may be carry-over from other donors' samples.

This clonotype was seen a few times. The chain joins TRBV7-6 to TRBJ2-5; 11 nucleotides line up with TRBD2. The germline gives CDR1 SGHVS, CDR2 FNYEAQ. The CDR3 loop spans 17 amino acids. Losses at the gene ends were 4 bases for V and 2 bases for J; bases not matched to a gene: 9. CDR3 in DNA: TGTGCCAGCAGCTCCCCACTAGCGGGGGACCCTCAAGAGACCCAGTACTTC. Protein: CASSSPLAGDPQETQYF.

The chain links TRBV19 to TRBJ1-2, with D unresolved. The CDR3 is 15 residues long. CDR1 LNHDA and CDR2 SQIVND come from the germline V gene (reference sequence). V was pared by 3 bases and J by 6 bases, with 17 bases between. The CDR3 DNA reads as TGTGCCAGTAGTATTTACCTCGCGGGGAACGATGGCTACACCTTC. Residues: CASSIYLAGNDGYTF.

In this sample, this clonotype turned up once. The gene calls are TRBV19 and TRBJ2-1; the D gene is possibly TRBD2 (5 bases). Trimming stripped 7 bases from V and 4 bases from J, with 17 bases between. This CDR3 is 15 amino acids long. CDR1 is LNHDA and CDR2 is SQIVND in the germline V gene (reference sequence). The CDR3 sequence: CASIMSRDAYNEQFF. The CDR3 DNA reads TGTGCCAGTATTATGAGTCGGGATGCTTACAATGAGCAGTTCTTC.

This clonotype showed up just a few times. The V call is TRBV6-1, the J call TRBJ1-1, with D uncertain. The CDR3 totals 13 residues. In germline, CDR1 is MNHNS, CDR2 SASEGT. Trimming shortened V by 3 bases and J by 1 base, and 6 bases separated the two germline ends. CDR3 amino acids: CASSDPENTEAFF. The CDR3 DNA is TGTGCCAGCAGTGATCCAGAGAACACTGAAGCTTTCTTT.

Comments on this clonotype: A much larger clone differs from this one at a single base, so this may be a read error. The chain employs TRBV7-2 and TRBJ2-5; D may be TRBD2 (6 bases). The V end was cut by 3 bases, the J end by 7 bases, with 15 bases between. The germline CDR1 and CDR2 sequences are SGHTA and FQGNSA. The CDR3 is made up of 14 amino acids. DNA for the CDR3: TGTGCCAGCAGCTTGGCGCACGAGGGAGGGACCCAGTACTTC. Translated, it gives CASSLAHEGGTQYF.

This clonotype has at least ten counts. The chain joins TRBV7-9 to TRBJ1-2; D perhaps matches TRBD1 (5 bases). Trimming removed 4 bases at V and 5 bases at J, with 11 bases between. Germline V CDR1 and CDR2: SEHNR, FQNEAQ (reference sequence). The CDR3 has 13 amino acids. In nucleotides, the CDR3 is TGTGCCAGCAGCTCGGGACCGATTTATGGCTACACCTTC. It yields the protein CASSSGPIYGYTF.

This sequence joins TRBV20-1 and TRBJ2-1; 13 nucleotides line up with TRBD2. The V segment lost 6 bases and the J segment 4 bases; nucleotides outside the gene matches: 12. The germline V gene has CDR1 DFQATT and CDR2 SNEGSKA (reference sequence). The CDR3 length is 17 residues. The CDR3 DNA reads TGCAGTGCACCTAGACTAGCGGGAGGACCGGGTTACAATGAGCAGTTCTTC. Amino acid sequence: CSAPRLAGGPGYNEQFF.

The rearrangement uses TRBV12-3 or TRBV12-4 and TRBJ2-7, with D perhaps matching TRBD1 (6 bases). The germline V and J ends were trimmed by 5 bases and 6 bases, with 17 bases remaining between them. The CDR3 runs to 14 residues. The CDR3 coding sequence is TGTGCCAGCAGTAGGGAAGGGGGACCATCCGAGCAGTACTTC. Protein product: CASSREGGPSEQYF.

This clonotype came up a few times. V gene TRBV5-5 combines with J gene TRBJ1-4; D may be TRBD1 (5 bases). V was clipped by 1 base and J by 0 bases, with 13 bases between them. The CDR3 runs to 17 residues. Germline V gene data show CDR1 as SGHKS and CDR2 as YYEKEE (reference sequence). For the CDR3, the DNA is TGTGCCAGCAGCTTGACAGGAACCCAAGCAACTAATGAAAAACTGTTTTTT. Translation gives CASSLTGTQATNEKLFF.

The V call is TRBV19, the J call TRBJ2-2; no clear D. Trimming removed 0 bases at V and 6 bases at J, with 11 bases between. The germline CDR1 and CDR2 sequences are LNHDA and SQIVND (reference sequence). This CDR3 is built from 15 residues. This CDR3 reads CASSIELDGAGELFF. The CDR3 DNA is TGTGCCAGTAGTATAGAGCTCGATGGGGCCGGGGAGCTGTTTTTT.

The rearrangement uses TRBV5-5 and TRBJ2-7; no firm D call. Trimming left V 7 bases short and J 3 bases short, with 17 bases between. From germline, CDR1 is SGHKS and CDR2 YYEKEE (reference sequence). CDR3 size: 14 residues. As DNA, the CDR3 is TGTGCCAGCGGGCACTGGACGGCTGACTACGAGCAGTACTTC. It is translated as CASGHWTADYEQYF.

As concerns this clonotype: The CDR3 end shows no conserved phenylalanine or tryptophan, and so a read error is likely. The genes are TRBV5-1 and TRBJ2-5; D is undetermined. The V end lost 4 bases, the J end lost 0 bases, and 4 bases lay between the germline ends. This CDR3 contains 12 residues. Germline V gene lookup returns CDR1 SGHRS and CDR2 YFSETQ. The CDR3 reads CASSKDQETQYL. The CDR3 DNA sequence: TGCGCCAGCAGCAAAGACCAAGAGACCCAGTACTTA.

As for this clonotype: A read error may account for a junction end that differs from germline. The CDR3 bases are TGTGCCACCAGGACTATGGTCGGCAGGTGGTTCTTC. Amino acids: CATRTMVGRWFF. The chain combines TRBV15 with TRBJ2-5, with TRBD2 as a possible D gene (5 bases). This CDR3 region has 12 residues. The V gene's germline CDR1 is LNHNV and CDR2 YYDKDF (reference sequence).

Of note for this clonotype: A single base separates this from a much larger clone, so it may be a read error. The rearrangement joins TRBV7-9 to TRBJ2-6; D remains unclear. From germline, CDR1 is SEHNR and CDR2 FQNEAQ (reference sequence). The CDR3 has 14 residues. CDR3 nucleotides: TGTGCCAGCAACTTAGTGGCTGGGGCCAACGTCCTGACTTTC. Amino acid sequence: CASNLVAGANVLTF.

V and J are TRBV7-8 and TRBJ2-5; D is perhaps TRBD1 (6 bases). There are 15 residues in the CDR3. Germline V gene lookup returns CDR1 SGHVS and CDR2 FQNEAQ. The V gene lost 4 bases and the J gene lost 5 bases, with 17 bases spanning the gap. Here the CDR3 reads CASSSQSRGRETQYF. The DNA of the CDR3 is TGTGCCAGCAGCTCCCAGAGCAGGGGACGGGAGACCCAGTACTTC.

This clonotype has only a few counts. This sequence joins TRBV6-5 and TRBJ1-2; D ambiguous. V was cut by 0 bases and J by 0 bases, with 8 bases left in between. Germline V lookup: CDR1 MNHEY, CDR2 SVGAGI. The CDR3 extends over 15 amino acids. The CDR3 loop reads CASSYSGRANYGYTF. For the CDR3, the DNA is TGTGCCAGCAGTTACTCGGGCAGAGCTAACTATGGCTACACCTTC.

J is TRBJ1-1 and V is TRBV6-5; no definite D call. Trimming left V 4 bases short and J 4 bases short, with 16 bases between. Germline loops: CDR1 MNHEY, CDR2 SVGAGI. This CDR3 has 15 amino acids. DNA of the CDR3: TGTGCCAGCAGTTCTTACGTCCGGGGAGGCACTGAAGCTTTCTTT. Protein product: CASSSYVRGGTEAFF.

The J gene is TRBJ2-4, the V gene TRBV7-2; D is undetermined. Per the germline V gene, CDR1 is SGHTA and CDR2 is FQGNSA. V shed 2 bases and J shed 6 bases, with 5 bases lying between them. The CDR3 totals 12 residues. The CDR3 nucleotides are TGTGCCAGCAGCTTAAAACGAAACATTCAGTACTTC. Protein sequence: CASSLKRNIQYF.

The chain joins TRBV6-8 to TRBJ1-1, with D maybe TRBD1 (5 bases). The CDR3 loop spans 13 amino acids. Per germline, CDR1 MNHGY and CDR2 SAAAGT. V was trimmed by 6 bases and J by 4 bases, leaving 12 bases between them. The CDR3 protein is CASRVPGGTEAFF. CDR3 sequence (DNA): TGTGCCAGCAGAGTTCCGGGGGGCACTGAAGCTTTCTTT.

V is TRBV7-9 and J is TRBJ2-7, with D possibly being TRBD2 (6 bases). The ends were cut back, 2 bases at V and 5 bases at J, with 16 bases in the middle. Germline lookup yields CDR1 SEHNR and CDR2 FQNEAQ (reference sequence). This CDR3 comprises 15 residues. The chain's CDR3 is CASSLIGLARNEQYF. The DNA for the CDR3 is TGTGCCAGCAGCTTAATAGGCCTAGCGAGGAACGAGCAGTACTTC.

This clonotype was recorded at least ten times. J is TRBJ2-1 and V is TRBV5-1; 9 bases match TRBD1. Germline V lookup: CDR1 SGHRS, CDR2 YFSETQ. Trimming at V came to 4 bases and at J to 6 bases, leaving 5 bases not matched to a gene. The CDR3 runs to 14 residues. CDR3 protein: CASSRPDRGNEQFF. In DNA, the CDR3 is TGCGCCAGCAGCCGCCCGGACAGGGGCAATGAGCAGTTCTTC.

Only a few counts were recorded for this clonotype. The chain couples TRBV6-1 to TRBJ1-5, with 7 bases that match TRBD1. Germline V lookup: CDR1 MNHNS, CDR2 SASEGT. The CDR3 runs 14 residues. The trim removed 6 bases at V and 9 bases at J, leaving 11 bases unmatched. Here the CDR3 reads CASSGTGAWMPQHF. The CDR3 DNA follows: TGTGCCAGCAGCGGAACAGGGGCATGGATGCCCCAGCATTTT.

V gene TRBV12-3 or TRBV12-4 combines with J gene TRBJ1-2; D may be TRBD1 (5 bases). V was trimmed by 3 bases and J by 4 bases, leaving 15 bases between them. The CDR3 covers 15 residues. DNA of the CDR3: TGTGCCAGCAGTTTCCTAGGAGGGGAAGGCTATGGCTACACCTTC. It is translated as CASSFLGGEGYGYTF.

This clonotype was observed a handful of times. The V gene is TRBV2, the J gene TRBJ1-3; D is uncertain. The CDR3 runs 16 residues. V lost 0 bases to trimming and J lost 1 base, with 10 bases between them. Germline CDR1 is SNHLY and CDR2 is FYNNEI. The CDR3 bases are TGTGCCAGCAGTGAAGCGCTCGAGGGATCTGGAAACACCATATATTTT. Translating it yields CASSEALEGSGNTIYF.

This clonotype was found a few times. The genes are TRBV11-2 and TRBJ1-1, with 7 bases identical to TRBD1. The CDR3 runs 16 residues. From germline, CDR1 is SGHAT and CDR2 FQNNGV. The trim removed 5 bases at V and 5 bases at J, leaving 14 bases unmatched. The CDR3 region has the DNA TGTGCCAGCAGCCTGAGGCTTGACAGGGTGGGGACTGAAGCTTTCTTT. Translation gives CASSLRLDRVGTEAFF.

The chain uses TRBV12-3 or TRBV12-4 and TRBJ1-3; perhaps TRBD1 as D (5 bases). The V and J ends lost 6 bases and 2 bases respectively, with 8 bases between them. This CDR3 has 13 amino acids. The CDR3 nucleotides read TGTGCCAGCAGGGGACCCGCTGGAAACACCATATATTTT. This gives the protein CASRGPAGNTIYF.

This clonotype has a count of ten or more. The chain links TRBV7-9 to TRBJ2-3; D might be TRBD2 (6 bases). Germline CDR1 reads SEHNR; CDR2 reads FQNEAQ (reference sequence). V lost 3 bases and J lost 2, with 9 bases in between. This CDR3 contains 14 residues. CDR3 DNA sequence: TGTGCCAGCAGCTTTCGCGGGAACACAGATACGCAGTATTTT. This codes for CASSFRGNTDTQYF.

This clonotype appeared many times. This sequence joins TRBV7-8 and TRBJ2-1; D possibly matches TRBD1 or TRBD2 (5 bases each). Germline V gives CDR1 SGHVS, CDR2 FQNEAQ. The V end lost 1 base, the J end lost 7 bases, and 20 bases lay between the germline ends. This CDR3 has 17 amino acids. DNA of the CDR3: TGTGCCAGCAGCTTAGAGGAATATAGGGACGGCCCGAATGAGCAGTTCTTC. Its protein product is CASSLEEYRDGPNEQFF.

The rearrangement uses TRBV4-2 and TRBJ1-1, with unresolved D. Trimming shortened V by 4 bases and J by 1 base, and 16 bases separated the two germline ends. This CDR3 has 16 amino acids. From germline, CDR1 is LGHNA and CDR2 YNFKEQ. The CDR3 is CASSPPPADKNTEAFF. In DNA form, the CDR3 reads TGTGCCAGCAGCCCCCCCCCCGCAGACAAGAACACTGAAGCTTTCTTT.